The clone carrying this TCR beta chain was found many times. The antigen remains undetermined. TCRdb re-derived calls from the reads in MiXCR, one entry per CDR3 protein. The sample has around 740,000 distinct CDR3 sequences; approximately 40% are singletons. The data originate from a study of T cell repertoires in cytomegalovirus infection. Study-level background: Evidence of both CMV infection and a matching HLA type came from public TCR beta signatures. Whole-study results and caveats: Across the ex vivo response, the dominant clonotypes were HLA-C-restricted CMV-specific TCR beta clonotypes. Pooled public TCR beta family frequency picked out CMV carriers with the relevant HLA.

This TCR derives from a human donor in good health (CMV status not recorded). Some clones in this sample may be carry-over from other donors' samples. The sequencing sample was made of PBMCs.

In DNA form, the CDR3 reads TGTGCCAGCAGCTCGGGGACAGGGGCAAAGGAAAAACTGTTTTTT. As protein: CASSSGTGAKEKLFF. The rearrangement joins TRBV7-2 to TRBJ1-4; 10 bases map to TRBD1. This CDR3 region has 15 residues. Per germline, CDR1 SGHTA and CDR2 FQGNSA. Trimming at V came to 4 bases and at J to 8 bases, leaving 7 bases not matched to a gene.